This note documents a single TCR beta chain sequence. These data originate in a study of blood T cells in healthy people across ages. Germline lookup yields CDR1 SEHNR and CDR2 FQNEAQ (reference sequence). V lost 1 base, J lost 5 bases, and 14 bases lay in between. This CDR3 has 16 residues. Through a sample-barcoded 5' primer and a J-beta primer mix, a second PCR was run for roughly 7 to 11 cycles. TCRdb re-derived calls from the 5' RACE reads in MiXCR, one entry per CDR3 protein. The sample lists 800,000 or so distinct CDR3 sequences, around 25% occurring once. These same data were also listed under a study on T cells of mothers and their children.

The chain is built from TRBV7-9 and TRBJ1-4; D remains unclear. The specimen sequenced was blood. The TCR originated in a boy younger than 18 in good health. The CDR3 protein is CASSLVPPEDNEKLFF. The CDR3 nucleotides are TGTGCCAGCAGCTTAGTACCACCGGAAGACAATGAAAAACTGTTTTTT.